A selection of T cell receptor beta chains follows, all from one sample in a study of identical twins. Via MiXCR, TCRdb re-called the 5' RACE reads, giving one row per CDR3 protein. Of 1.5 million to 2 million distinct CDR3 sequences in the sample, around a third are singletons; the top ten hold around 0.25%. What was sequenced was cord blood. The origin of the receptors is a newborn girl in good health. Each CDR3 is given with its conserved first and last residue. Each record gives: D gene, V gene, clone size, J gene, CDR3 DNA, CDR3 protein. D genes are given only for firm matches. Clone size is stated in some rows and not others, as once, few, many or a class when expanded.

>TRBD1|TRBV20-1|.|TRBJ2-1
TGCAGTGCCCGGAAGGACAGGGGGAAATACAATGAGCAGTTCTTC
CSARKDRGKYNEQFF
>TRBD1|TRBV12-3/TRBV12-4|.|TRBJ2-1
TGTGCCAGCAGTGGGACGGGACAGGGTTACAATGAGCAGTTCTTC
CASSGTGQGYNEQFF
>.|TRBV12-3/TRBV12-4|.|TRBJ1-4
TGTGCCAGCAGGAGGGACACTAATGAAAAACTGTTTTTT
CASRRDTNEKLFF
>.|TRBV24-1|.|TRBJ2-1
TGTGCCACCAGTGATTCCCCGAAGAGGCGGGGTAATGAGCAGTTCTTC
CATSDSPKRRGNEQFF
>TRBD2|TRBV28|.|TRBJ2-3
TGTGCCAGCAGTTTCATGGGACTAGCGGGAGGTTCAGATACGCAGTATTTT
CASSFMGLAGGSDTQYF
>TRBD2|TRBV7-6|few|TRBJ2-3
TGTGCCAGCAGCTTTAGCAGCGGGGGGGCTGCAGATACGCAGTATTTT
CASSFSSGGAADTQYF
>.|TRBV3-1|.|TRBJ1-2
TGTGCCAGCAGCCTCGACCCCGGGACGGGCGGCTACACCTTC
CASSLDPGTGGYTF
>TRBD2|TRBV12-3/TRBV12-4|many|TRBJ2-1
TGTGCCAGCAGGGGACTAGCGGGAGACAATGAGCAGTTCTTC
CASRGLAGDNEQFF
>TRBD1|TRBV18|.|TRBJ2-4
TGTGCCAGCTCATCTGGGACAGATTATACCAAAAACATTCAGTACTTC
CASSSGTDYTKNIQYF
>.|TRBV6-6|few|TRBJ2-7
TGTGCCAGCAGTTACTTAGAAGGGGCCTACGAGCAGTACTTC
CASSYLEGAYEQYF
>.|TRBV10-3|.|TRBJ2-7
TGTGCCAGCGGCTACCGGATCGGGACCTACGAGCAGTACTTC
CASGYRIGTYEQYF
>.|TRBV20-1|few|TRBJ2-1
TGCAGTGCCCCTTCAGTGTTGAGCTCCTACAATGAGCAGTTCTTC
CSAPSVLSSYNEQFF
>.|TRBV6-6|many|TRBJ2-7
TGTGCCAGCAGTTACGTAGCGGCTTACGAGCAGTACTTC
CASSYVAAYEQYF
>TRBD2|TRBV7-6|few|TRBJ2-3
TGTGCCAGCTCACTGCTTCGGGGGGCGCAGTATTTT
CASSLLRGAQYF
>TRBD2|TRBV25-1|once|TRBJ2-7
TGTGCCAGCAGTGAAGGCGTAGCGGGGTCCTACGAGCAGTACTTC
CASSEGVAGSYEQYF
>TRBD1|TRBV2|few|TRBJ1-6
TGTGCCAGCAGGCTGGGACAGATCTATAATTCACCCCTCCACTTT
CASRLGQIYNSPLHF
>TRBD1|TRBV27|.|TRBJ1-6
TGTGCCAGCAGCCCCAGGGGGAGGCTAGATTCACCCCTCCACTTT
CASSPRGRLDSPLHF
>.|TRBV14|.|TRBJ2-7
TGTGCCAGCAGCCAAGTGGTAACAGGGCTCTACGAGCAGTACTTC
CASSQVVTGLYEQYF
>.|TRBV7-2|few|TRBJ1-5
TGTGCCAGCAGCTTGGGACGGCTTAGCAATCAGCCCCAGCATTTT
CASSLGRLSNQPQHF
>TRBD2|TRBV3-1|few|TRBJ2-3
TGTGCCAGCAGCCAAGTTATATTGCGGGGGAGCAGCACAGATACGCAGTATTTT
CASSQVILRGSSTDTQYF
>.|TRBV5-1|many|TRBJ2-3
TGTGCCAGCAGTTTGGCCAGGGGAGGGGATACGCAGTATTTT
CASSLARGGDTQYF
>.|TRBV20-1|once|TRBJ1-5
TGCAGTGCTAACCGTCGGGGGGGCCAGAATCAGCCCCAGCATTTT
CSANRRGGQNQPQHF
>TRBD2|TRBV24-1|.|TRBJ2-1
TGTGCCACCAGTCCGGCTAGCGGGTTCCCCAATGAGCAGTTCTTC
CATSPASGFPNEQFF
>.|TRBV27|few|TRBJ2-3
TGTGCCAGCAGTCTTACAGGGTGGAGCACAGATACGCAGTATTTT
CASSLTGWSTDTQYF
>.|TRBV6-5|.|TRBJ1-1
TGTGCCAGCAGTTACACGAAGGACACTGAAGCTTTCTTT
CASSYTKDTEAFF
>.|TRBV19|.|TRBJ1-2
TGTGCCAGTAGCAAAGATTACGGGACAAGATATGGCTACACCTTC
CASSKDYGTRYGYTF
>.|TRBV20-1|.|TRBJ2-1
TGCAGTGCTAGAGATATTATCCCCGGACCGTCTCACCGAAAGAATGAGCAGTTCTTC
CSARDIIPGPSHRKNEQFF
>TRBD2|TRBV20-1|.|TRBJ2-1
TGCAGTGCTACCCTACTCGGGACTAGCGGGGGGGGGCACTACAATGAGCAGTTCTTC
CSATLLGTSGGGHYNEQFF
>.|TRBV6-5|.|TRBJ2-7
TGTGCCAGCAGTTTCACCCGGACCGCCTACAATGAGCAGTACTTC
CASSFTRTAYNEQYF